Below are 4 T cell receptor beta chains sequenced from a single sample in a study of OX40 agonist ivuxolimab in advanced cancers. This table comes from immunoSEQ multiplex PCR, and its TCRdb copy is limited to in-frame clones, with some not included. The sample carries tens of thousands of clones, around nine tenths recorded once. The material sequenced was CD4+ or CD8+ T cells sorted from blood, taken in a trial of the OX40 agonist ivuxolimab. The receptors were gathered from an adult with an advanced solid tumor such as melanoma, head and neck, liver or kidney cancer.

The chain uses TRBV7-8 and TRBJ2-5, with 10 bases fitting TRBD2. Germline V gene lookup returns CDR1 SGHVS and CDR2 FQNEAQ. The CDR3 totals 15 residues. V was clipped by 5 bases and J by 4 bases; unmatched bases: 7. As DNA, the CDR3 is TGTGCCAGCAGCCTGGGACTAGCGTTCGGAGAGACCCAGTACTTC. It specifies CASSLGLAFGETQYF.

A single count supports this clone. The V and J genes are TRBV13 and TRBJ2-7; D is perhaps TRBD2 (6 bases). V shed 6 bases and J shed 3 bases, with 18 bases lying between them. CDR1 is PRHDT and CDR2 is FYEKMQ in the germline V gene (reference sequence). This CDR3 region has 15 residues. CDR3 DNA sequence: TGTGCCAGCAGTCCTCCAGGAGGAGGGTTCTACGAGCAGTACTTC. Encoded protein: CASSPPGGGFYEQYF.

This sequence joins TRBV6-5 and TRBJ1-1; TRBD1 agrees at 7 bases. Germline CDR1 MNHEY, CDR2 SVGAGI. With V trimmed by 4 bases and J by 7 bases, 6 bases remained unmatched. The CDR3 length is 13 residues. As DNA, the CDR3 is TGTGCCAGCAGTTTACAACAGGGGATTGAAGCTTTCTTT. Protein product: CASSLQQGIEAFF.

The genes are TRBV30 and TRBJ2-7; 7 bases match TRBD1. CDR1 is GTSNPN and CDR2 is SVGIG in the germline V gene (reference sequence). Losses at the gene ends were 5 bases for V and 4 bases for J; bases not matched to a gene: 5. This CDR3 has 12 amino acids. DNA for the CDR3: TGTGCCTGGGGTGACAGGGAATACGAGCAGTACTTC. Translated: CAWGDREYEQYF.